This paragraph reports one TCR beta chain. Its matching antigen is unknown. Measured with immunoSEQ multiplex PCR; TCRdb has only the in-frame clones, and not every one. The data show approximately 68,000 clones, more than 70% seen once. This specimen belongs to a study of T cell responses to AZD1222 COVID-19 vaccine. Broader study findings: Donors, mostly white British, included more females; clonal diversity was possibly underestimated.

The junction had 11 bases not matched to a gene; V was cut back by 6 bases and J by 3 bases. This CDR3 is 16 amino acids long. Germline V gene lookup returns CDR1 SNHLY and CDR2 FYNNEI. The input for sequencing was peripheral blood, taken 28 days after the second dose of the MenACWY control vaccine. This chain links TRBV2 with TRBJ2-7, with TRBD2 identical over 10 bases. This receptor was obtained from an adult who received the MenACWY meningococcal vaccine as a control. The CDR3 sequence: CASRREGTSEVYEQYF. The DNA of the CDR3 is TGTGCCAGCAGGAGGGAGGGGACTAGCGAGGTCTACGAGCAGTACTTC.